Shown below are 13 T cell receptor beta chains from a single sample sequenced in a study of blood T cell repertoires in COVID-19. Generated by immunoSEQ multiplex PCR, the TCRdb table keeps only in-frame clones and is missing some. Among about 94,000 clones listed, roughly 80% were seen once. Sequencing input: peripheral blood. These receptors were taken from a human donor in a cohort sampled during active COVID-19.

This clone was counted between two and nine times. This sequence joins TRBV10-3 and TRBJ1-2, with a weak D call TRBD1 (5 bases). V was cut by 2 bases and J by 8 bases, with 12 bases left in between. Looked up from germline, CDR1 is ENHRY and CDR2 is SYGVKD. The CDR3 spans 13 residues. CDR3 region: CAISEDSSQGYTF. Written as DNA, the CDR3 is TGTGCCATCAGTGAGGACAGTTCCCAAGGCTACACCTTC.

The chain recombines TRBV6-1 with TRBJ1-2; D unresolved. Germline-derived CDR1 and CDR2 are MNHNS and SASEGT. V was shortened by 2 bases and J by 6 bases, with 7 bases between the two germline ends. The CDR3 has 12 amino acids. Written as DNA, the CDR3 is TGTGCCAGCAGTGAAATAAGAGATGGCTACACCTTC. This gives the protein CASSEIRDGYTF.

The rearrangement joins TRBV7-2 to TRBJ2-3, with D perhaps TRBD2 (5 bases). This CDR3 spans 13 amino acids. V lost 7 bases to trimming and J lost 4 bases, with 12 bases between them. CDR1 SGHTA and CDR2 FQGNSA come from the germline V gene. The CDR3 loop is CASTPRRADTQYF. The CDR3 bases are TGTGCCAGCACCCCAAGGCGGGCAGATACGCAGTATTTT. Complete variable domain (other parts from reference TRBV7-2 and TRBJ2-3): GAGVSQSPSNKVTEKGKDVELRCDPISGHTALYWYRQSLGQGLEFLIYFQGNSAPDKSGLPSDRFSAERTGGSVSTLTIQRTQQEDSAVYLCASTPRRADTQYFGPGTRLTVL.

This rearrangement joins TRBV18 to TRBJ2-4; TRBD1 agrees at 10 bases. V lost 1 base to trimming and J lost 9 bases; unmatched junction nucleotides: 3. This CDR3 region has 14 residues. In germline, CDR1 is KGHSH, CDR2 LQKENI. DNA for the CDR3: TGTGCCAGCTCACCACGTGGGACAGGGGTCATTCAGTACTTC. Protein: CASSPRGTGVIQYF.

In this sample, this clone turned up once. The J gene is TRBJ1-2, the V gene TRBV6-5; D gene unclear. CDR1 is MNHEY, CDR2 SVGAGI, per germline. The CDR3 has 15 residues. The V end was cut by 0 bases, the J end by 2 bases, with 10 bases between. The CDR3 sequence: CASSYSTTHNYGYTF. For the CDR3, the DNA is TGTGCCAGCAGTTACTCTACGACACACAACTATGGCTACACCTTC.

This clone is a singleton in its sample. The chain joins TRBV5-1 to TRBJ1-1, with D perhaps TRBD1 (6 bases). The CDR3 consists of 14 residues. Trimming stripped 2 bases from V and 3 bases from J, with 11 bases between. The germline V gene encodes CDR1 SGHRS and CDR2 YFSETQ. The chain's CDR3 is CASSLQGADTEAFF. The CDR3 DNA is TGCGCCAGCAGCTTACAGGGAGCTGACACTGAAGCTTTCTTT.

This clone was observed a single time. The J gene is TRBJ2-7, the V gene TRBV25-1, with a tentative D call TRBD1 (7 bases). Trimming pared 6 bases from V and 9 bases from J, leaving 18 bases between. Germline values: CDR1 MGHDK, CDR2 SYGVNS. The CDR3 spans 13 residues. The CDR3 sequence: CASSAGQNFGQYF. The CDR3 region has the DNA TGTGCCAGCAGCGCGGGACAGAACTTCGGGCAGTACTTC.

There are a few counts of this clone. The chain has TRBV4-2 and TRBJ2-2; TRBD2 agrees at 8 bases. The V gene's germline CDR1 is LGHNA and CDR2 YNFKEQ. J was trimmed by 1 base and V by 8 bases; bases with no gene match: 6. The CDR3 is 15 residues long. The CDR3 bases are TGTGCCAGCCAAGGACTAGCAGTGAACACCGGGGAGCTGTTTTTT. Protein product: CASQGLAVNTGELFF.

This chain connects TRBV4-2 to TRBJ1-1; D unresolved. Germline V gene sequence: CDR1 LGHNA, CDR2 YNFKEQ. Between the trimmed V and J ends, which lost 4 bases and 4 bases, there was a span of 10 bases. This CDR3 is built from 13 residues. CDR3 nucleotides: TGTGCCAGCAGCCGGGAGGATGGCACTGAAGCTTTCTTT. Translation gives CASSREDGTEAFF.

The chain is built from TRBV24-1 and TRBJ1-5, with a tentative D call TRBD1 (6 bases). Deletions cut 3 bases from V and 4 bases from J, with 12 bases between. This CDR3 has 15 residues. Germline-derived CDR1 and CDR2 are KGHDR and SFDVKD. CDR3 in amino acids: CATSDTRQANQPQHF. CDR3 in DNA: TGTGCCACCAGTGATACAAGACAGGCTAATCAGCCCCAGCATTTT.

This clone was found a few times. Here the CDR3 reads CASSLERRLSSYNEQFF. For the CDR3, the DNA is TGTGCCAGCAGCTTAGAGCGGAGATTGAGCTCCTACAATGAGCAGTTCTTC. The rearrangement links TRBV7-8 to TRBJ2-1, with D possibly matching TRBD2 (5 bases). CDR3 length: 17 residues. Germline V CDR1 and CDR2: SGHVS, FQNEAQ. V shed 1 base and J shed 0 bases, with 13 bases lying between them.

V is TRBV10-3 and J is TRBJ1-5, with D uncertain. The CDR3 consists of 14 residues. Per the germline V gene, CDR1 is ENHRY and CDR2 is SYGVKD. Trimming took 5 bases from V and 4 from J, leaving 12 bases between them. CDR3 sequence: CAISFAGENQPQHF. Here the CDR3 DNA reads TGTGCCATCAGTTTCGCTGGGGAGAATCAGCCCCAGCATTTT.

CDR3 DNA sequence: TGTGCCAGCAGTCTCCGACAGGTTGACGTCCTGACTTTC. The encoded protein is CASSLRQVDVLTF. The chain employs TRBV27 and TRBJ2-6; the D gene is possibly TRBD1 (6 bases). Germline loops: CDR1 MNHEY, CDR2 SMNVEV (reference sequence). V gave up 5 bases and J gave up 11 bases, with 13 bases separating them. The CDR3 sequence is 13 residues long.